The 11 T cell receptor beta chains below all came from one sample that was sequenced in a study of blood T cell repertoires in COVID-19. Method: immunoSEQ multiplex PCR; TCRdb's copy keeps in-frame clones and lacks some. The sample includes 100,000 or so clones, 85% of them seen just once. Sequenced: peripheral blood. These receptors were collected from a woman in her sixties or seventies with active or convalescent COVID-19.

The CDR3 DNA is TGTGCCAGCAGCTTGGGACAGGGAGGTGAAAAACTGTTTTTT. It is translated as CASSLGQGGEKLFF. The chain joins TRBV7-9 to TRBJ1-4; 9 bases line up with TRBD1. Germline V lookup: CDR1 SEHNR, CDR2 FQNEAQ (reference sequence). The CDR3 spans 14 residues. The ends lost 3 bases at V and 7 bases at J; junction bases unmatched: 3.

This clone was observed a single time. The CDR3 here is CASSYRPGQGPEAFF. Written as DNA, the CDR3 is TGCGCCAGCAGCTATCGACCGGGACAGGGTCCTGAAGCTTTCTTT. The chain uses TRBV5-1 and TRBJ1-1; 9 nucleotides align to TRBD1. The CDR3 loop spans 15 amino acids. Trimming cost V 3 bases and J 6 bases; bases outside gene matches: 9. The germline gives CDR1 SGHRS, CDR2 YFSETQ.

This rearrangement joins TRBV18 to TRBJ1-1; TRBD1 matches 7 bases. CDR1 is KGHSH and CDR2 is LQKENI in the germline V gene. The CDR3 is 15 amino acids. The V and J ends lost 6 bases and 1 base, in that order; junction bases with no gene match: 8. The CDR3 bases are TGTGCCAGCTCTCAACTTGGGGACAGGAACACTGAAGCTTTCTTT. Translation: CASSQLGDRNTEAFF.

V usage is TRBV5-1 and J usage is TRBJ2-1, with D hard to call. In germline, CDR1 is SGHRS, CDR2 YFSETQ. This CDR3 has 14 amino acids. V was trimmed by 2 bases and J by 0 bases, leaving 6 bases between them. The CDR3 region is CASSLQSSYNEQFF. The DNA of the CDR3 is TGCGCCAGCAGCTTACAAAGCTCCTACAATGAGCAGTTCTTC.

The chain couples TRBV7-2 to TRBJ2-2, with 10 bases fitting TRBD2. This CDR3 spans 16 amino acids. Losses at the gene ends were 6 bases for V and 1 base for J; bases not matched to a gene: 5. CDR1 SGHTA and CDR2 FQGNSA come from the germline V gene. The CDR3 here is CASRRSSGGNTGELFF. In nucleotides, the CDR3 is TGTGCCAGCAGAAGATCTAGCGGGGGGAACACCGGGGAGCTGTTTTTT.

V is TRBV5-1 and J is TRBJ2-1, with TRBD2 matching over 16 bases. CDR3 length: 16 residues. J was trimmed by 9 bases and V by 3 bases; bases with no gene match: 6. Germline V gene data show CDR1 as SGHRS and CDR2 as YFSETQ. The CDR3 reads CASSSAGTSGGVEQFF. The CDR3 DNA follows: TGCGCCAGCAGCTCCGCCGGGACTAGCGGGGGGGTTGAGCAGTTCTTC.

V usage is TRBV19 and J usage is TRBJ2-3, with 11 bases lining up with TRBD2. The CDR3 contains 21 residues. The V gene's germline CDR1 is LNHDA and CDR2 SQIVND (reference sequence). Trimming removed 4 bases from V and 0 bases from J; junction bases left unmatched: 18. CDR3: CASSKQPGSPSGRISTDTQYF. CDR3 sequence (DNA): TGTGCCAGTAGTAAACAACCGGGGAGCCCTAGCGGGAGGATTAGCACAGATACGCAGTATTTT.

This rearrangement joins TRBV2 to TRBJ2-5; 11 nucleotides agree with TRBD2. The V and J ends lost 3 bases and 4 bases, in that order; junction bases with no gene match: 4. The CDR3 loop spans 15 amino acids. In germline, CDR1 is SNHLY, CDR2 FYNNEI. Here the CDR3 reads CASSELAGGLETQYF. CDR3 nucleotides: TGTGCCAGCAGTGAGTTAGCGGGGGGGCTAGAGACCCAGTACTTC.

The CDR3 DNA sequence: TGTGCCAGCAGCGCCCGGAGGGTGAGGGATCAGCCCCAGCATTTT. This codes for CASSARRVRDQPQHF. The gene calls are TRBV7-8 and TRBJ1-5, with no clear D. CDR3 size: 15 residues. Germline loops: CDR1 SGHVS, CDR2 FQNEAQ. Trimming took off 5 bases at V and 5 bases at J, with 16 bases between the two ends.

DNA of the CDR3: TGCGCCAGCAGCCAAGTAGAGGGCTCGGATACGCAGTATTTT. This encodes CASSQVEGSDTQYF. The V gene is TRBV4-3, the J gene TRBJ2-3; TRBD2 is a possible D gene (5 bases). Germline V gene sequence: CDR1 LGHNA, CDR2 YSLEER. CDR3 length: 14 residues. V lost 1 base to trimming and J lost 6 bases, with 11 bases between them.

This clone showed up just once. The chain carries TRBV11-3 and TRBJ2-5, with a tentative D call TRBD2 (5 bases). The CDR3 spans 17 residues. V was clipped by 1 base and J by 1 base, with 16 bases between them. Germline CDR1 is SGHNT and CDR2 is YENEEA. CDR3 nucleotide sequence: TGTGCCAGCAGCTTAGGCCTCCAAGCGGCTATCCAAGAGACCCAGTACTTC. This sequence encodes CASSLGLQAAIQETQYF.